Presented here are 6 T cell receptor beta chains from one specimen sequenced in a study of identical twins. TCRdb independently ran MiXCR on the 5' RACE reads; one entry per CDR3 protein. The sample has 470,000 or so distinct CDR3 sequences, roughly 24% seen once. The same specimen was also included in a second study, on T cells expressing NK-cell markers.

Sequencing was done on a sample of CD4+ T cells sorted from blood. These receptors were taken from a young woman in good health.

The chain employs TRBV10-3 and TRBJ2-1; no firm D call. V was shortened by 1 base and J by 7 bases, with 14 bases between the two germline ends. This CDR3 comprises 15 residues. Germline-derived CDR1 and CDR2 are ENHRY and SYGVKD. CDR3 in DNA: TGTGCCATCAGTGAGTGGGTCTCGTGGAATAATGAGCAGTTCTTC. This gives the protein CAISEWVSWNNEQFF.

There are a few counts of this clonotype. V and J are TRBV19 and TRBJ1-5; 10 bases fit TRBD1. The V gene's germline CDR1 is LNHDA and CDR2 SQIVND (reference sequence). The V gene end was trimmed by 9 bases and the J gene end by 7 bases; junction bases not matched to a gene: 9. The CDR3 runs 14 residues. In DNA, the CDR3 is TGTGCCAGCCGGACAGGGGGTTATTGGCAGCCCCAGCATTTT. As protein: CASRTGGYWQPQHF. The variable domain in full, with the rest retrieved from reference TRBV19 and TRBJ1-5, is DGGITQSPKYLFRKEGQNVTLSCEQNLNHDAMYWYRQDPGQGLRLIYYSQIVNDFQKGDIAEGYSVSREKKESFPLTVTSAQKNPTAFYLCASRTGGYWQPQHFGDGTRLSIL.

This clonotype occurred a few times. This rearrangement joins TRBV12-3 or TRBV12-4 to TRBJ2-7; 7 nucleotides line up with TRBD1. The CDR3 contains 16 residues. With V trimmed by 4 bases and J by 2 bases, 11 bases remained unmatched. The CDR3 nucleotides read TGTGCCAGCAGTTCATACACAGGGGCGCACGCCTACGAGCAGTACTTC. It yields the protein CASSSYTGAHAYEQYF.

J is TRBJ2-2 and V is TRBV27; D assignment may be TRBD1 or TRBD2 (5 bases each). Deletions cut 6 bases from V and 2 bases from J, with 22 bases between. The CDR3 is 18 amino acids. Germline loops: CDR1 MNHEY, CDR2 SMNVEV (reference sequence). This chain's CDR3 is CASRRSTPVRGNTGELFF. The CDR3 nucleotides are TGTGCCAGCAGACGAAGCACCCCGGTGAGGGGCAACACCGGGGAGCTGTTTTTT.

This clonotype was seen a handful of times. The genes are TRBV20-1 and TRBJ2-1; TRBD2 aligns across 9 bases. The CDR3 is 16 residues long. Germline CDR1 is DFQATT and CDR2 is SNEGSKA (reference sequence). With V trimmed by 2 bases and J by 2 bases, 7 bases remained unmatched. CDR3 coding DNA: TGCAGTGCTAGAAAGTTAGCGGGAGTAACCTACAATGAGCAGTTCTTC. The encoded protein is CSARKLAGVTYNEQFF.

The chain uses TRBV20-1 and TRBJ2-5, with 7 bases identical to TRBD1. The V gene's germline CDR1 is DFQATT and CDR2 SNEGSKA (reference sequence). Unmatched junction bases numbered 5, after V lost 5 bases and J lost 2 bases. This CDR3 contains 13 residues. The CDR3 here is CSAFDREQETQYF. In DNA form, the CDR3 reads TGCAGTGCTTTTGACAGGGAGCAAGAGACCCAGTACTTC.